This T cell receptor beta chain was obtained from a study of blood T cells in healthy people across ages (dated by TCRdb to the mid-2010s). Broadly, across the study: In model experiments, template switching captured about one uniquely barcoded TCR beta cDNA molecule for every two T cells. The study measured age-related changes in TCR beta repertoire diversity using deep sequencing normalized with unique cDNA molecular identifiers. Four age groups were formed from the donors: young (average roughly 15 years), middle-aged (approximately 42), aged (roughly 59) and long-lived (more than 75). Two additional independent replicas of 1 million unique cDNA reads from the same blood draw were analyzed for two donors (one aged 18 to 30 and one aged 80 or older).

CDR1 SGHTA and CDR2 FQGTGA are derived from the germline V gene. From its cysteine to its phenylalanine, the CDR3 spans 13 amino acids. The retained sequence is limited to the CDR3, 39 bases, with the frame set at the first base. Trimming takes 4 bases from V and 3 bases from J, and the germline ends sit 7 bases apart. This clonotype was recorded many times. Its antigen target is currently unknown. Base qualities are not recorded, but no much larger clone differs from it by a single base. Points the paper makes about the study in general: Because the CMV infection status of the donors was unknown, age-related changes in expanded clonotypes may potentially have been confounded. Compared with the aged group, the long-lived group had more naive CD4+ T cells, fewer expanded clones and increased TCR diversity, suggesting age selection. As age increased, observed TCR beta diversity per million T cells dropped in a roughly linear way, and a significant reduction was already evident by age around 41. A strong correlation was found between observed TCR beta diversity and the percentage of naive T cells measured by flow cytometry. Since profiling was done on bulk unsorted PBMCs, naive and antigen-experienced compartments could not be conclusively compared. Total diversity estimates from one million sequenced T cells were considered lower bounds and underestimates.

Receptors were amplified or captured by 5' RACE. Sequencing relied on an Illumina HiSeq 2500. The second PCR ran for roughly 7 to 11 cycles and used a J-beta primer mix along with a sample-barcoded 5' primer. A template-switch 5' adaptor carrying 12 random nucleotides introduced a unique molecular identifier onto each TCR beta cDNA molecule. Each sample yielded at least 2.5 million CDR3-containing paired-end reads. The Mint cDNA synthesis kit, primed by a TRBC-specific oligonucleotide, was used to synthesize first-strand cDNA from all RNA. Following uracil-DNA glycosylase treatment, all cDNA underwent a first 18-cycle PCR with the universal primers M1SS and BC2_uni_R. As for how the authors treated the data: For normalization, 1 million high-quality reads, each with a distinct molecular identifier, were randomly selected from each sample. Reads sharing molecular identifiers were discarded rather than binned into consensus sequences. MiTCR, with a Q25 quality threshold and the strictest error-elimination algorithm, was used for CDR3 identification, clonotype clustering and error correction. Lower-bound total TCR beta diversity was estimated with a nonparametric unseen species model using Euler transformation. The public reads were reprocessed in TCRdb via fastp at Q25 and MiXCR, keeping in-frame beta chains. Each entry is one CDR3 protein sequence, shown with its most common DNA and genes. The V and J calls come from TCRdb's annotation, not from the publication. The sample table shows roughly 700,000 distinct CDR3 sequences, and 20% to 25% are seen once. Around 9.2% of the sample comes from the top ten.

The donors were roughly 39 Caucasian individuals from Russia, aged 6 to 90 years, who were systemically healthy. Each donor gave 8 to 10 milliliters of peripheral blood, drawn into EDTA-treated Vacutainer tubes. PBMCs were isolated by Ficoll-Paque density-gradient centrifugation, with at least 7 million obtained per sample. Trizol reagent was used to extract total RNA from the PBMCs, yielding at least 5 micrograms per sample. The percentages of naive CD45RAhigh/CD27high T cells were determined by flow cytometry on a PBMC aliquot from every donor. A further study also used this sample, focusing on T cells of mothers and their children. Reported in the second study: Nine systemically healthy Caucasian individuals, comprising three mothers and their six children, were included as donors. cDNA synthesis used all of the extracted RNA, with around 1.5 ug of RNA in each 15 ul reaction. In the second PCR, the M1S primer added sample barcodes and 2-4 random nucleotides. Each mother yielded over 8.5 million TCR beta CDR3 reads and each child 2.5 million to 3.5 million reads. TCR recombination output is similarly shaped by thymic selection in related and unrelated pairs, with a minor effect exerted by inherited differences. Normalized repertoire overlap was always slightly but never significantly higher in related than unrelated mother-child pairs. No persistent microchimeric T cell clones were detected, at a sensitivity of 80 to 100 clones per million clonotypes. In the study, deep NGS was used to compare the TCR beta repertoires of mothers and children, and features distinguishing related mother-child pairs from unrelated individuals were sought. On average, the children were around 11 +/- 4 years old, while the mothers were about 40 +/- 4 years old. Libraries were sequenced on Illumina HiSeq 2000 with 100+100 nt paired-end reads after adapter ligation with NEBNext reagents. To prevent cross-contamination, the mother and child libraries were prepared one month apart and sequenced in separate runs. Between roughly 500,000 and 2,300,000 distinct TCR beta clonotypes were identified per donor. Naive TCR beta clonotypes were estimated from low-frequency clonotypes matched to each donor's FACS-determined naive share, without sorting.

The sequencing input was blood. This chain is built from TRBV7-3 and TRBJ2-1, with no confident D gene call. The TCR was taken from a boy aged 10-17 years in good health. The bases are TGTGCCAGCAGCTCCGTACTCTACAATGAGCAGTTCTTC. Its amino acids are CASSSVLYNEQFF.